The 15 T cell receptor beta chains below were found in one sample sequenced in a study of T cell clones after liver transplantation. The table came from immunoSEQ multiplex PCR; TCRdb's copy has only in-frame clones and leaves some out. Among more than 65,000 clones, under 95% were seen once, and the ten largest hold less than 3.5%. Sequenced here: CD4+ T cells from blood, sampled before liver transplant. Receptor source: a human donor who received a liver transplant.

The chain has TRBV2 and TRBJ2-3; D is possibly TRBD1 (6 bases). The germline V and J ends were trimmed by 6 bases and 4 bases, with 17 bases remaining between them. The length of the CDR3 is 15 residues. Germline CDR1 SNHLY, CDR2 FYNNEI. CDR3 protein: CASRQIQGSSDTQYF. CDR3 nucleotide sequence: TGTGCCAGCAGGCAGATCCAGGGGAGCTCAGATACGCAGTATTTT.

This chain links TRBV28 with TRBJ1-1; D gene ambiguous. Germline V gene lookup returns CDR1 MDHEN and CDR2 SYDVKM. V was shortened by 5 bases and J by 1 base, with 8 bases between the two germline ends. The CDR3 is made up of 13 amino acids. The CDR3 bases are TGTGCCAGCAGTCTTCTCAGGAACACTGAAGCTTTCTTT. It is translated as CASSLLRNTEAFF.

A single count supports this clone. The rearrangement joins TRBV12-5 to TRBJ2-7, with D tentatively TRBD1 (6 bases). Trimming pared 1 base from V and 4 bases from J, leaving 26 bases between. Germline V gives CDR1 LGHNT, CDR2 FRNRAP. This CDR3 region has 19 residues. This CDR3 reads CASGLATGTSAGRYYEQYF. In DNA, the CDR3 is TGTGCTAGTGGTTTGGCCACAGGGACGTCCGCCGGGCGATATTACGAGCAGTACTTC. Together with reference TRBV12-5 and TRBJ2-7, the CDR3 gives the full variable domain: DARVTQTPRHKVTEMGQEVTMRCQPILGHNTVFWYRQTMMQGLELLAYFRNRAPLDDSGMPKDRFSAEMPDATLATLKIQPSEPRDSAVYFCASGLATGTSAGRYYEQYFGPGTRLTVT.

The V call is TRBV9, the J call TRBJ2-3; 10 bases are shared with TRBD1. The CDR3 totals 18 residues. After removal of 4 bases from V and 0 bases from J, the junction contained 11 bases not matched to a gene. Germline CDR1 SGDLS, CDR2 YYNGEE. The CDR3 DNA sequence: TGTGCCAGCAGCTTCTCCGGGACAGGGGTTCGGAGCACAGATACGCAGTATTTT. Encoded protein: CASSFSGTGVRSTDTQYF. Full variable domain (outside the CDR3, taken from reference TRBV9 and TRBJ2-3): DSGVTQTPKHLITATGQRVTLRCSPRSGDLSVYWYQQSLDQGLQFLIQYYNGEERAKGNILERFSAQQFPDLHSELNLSSLELGDSALYFCASSFSGTGVRSTDTQYFGPGTRLTVL.

The CDR3 nucleotides are TGTGCTAGTGCTCTCAGGGGTGCTGGAAACACCATATATTTT. Translated, it gives CASALRGAGNTIYF. The V gene is TRBV12-5, the J gene TRBJ1-3; tentatively, D is TRBD1 (6 bases). V dropped 7 bases and J dropped 2 bases, with 12 bases sitting between them. Germline V lookup: CDR1 LGHNT, CDR2 FRNRAP. The CDR3 contains 14 residues.

This chain uses TRBV7-8 with TRBJ1-1; 8 bases agree with TRBD1. Germline V gene data show CDR1 as SGHVS and CDR2 as FQNEAQ. With 1 base clipped from V and 1 base from J, the junction kept 5 bases outside the gene matches. The length of the CDR3 is 16 residues. CDR3 protein: CASSLGYRGGNTEAFF. CDR3 nucleotide sequence: TGTGCCAGCAGCTTAGGGTACAGGGGGGGGAACACTGAAGCTTTCTTT.

The CDR3 sequence is CASSLLAATYEQYF. CDR3 nucleotide sequence: TGTGCCAGCAGCCTCCTAGCAGCAACCTACGAGCAGTACTTC. The rearrangement joins TRBV6-5 to TRBJ2-7, with TRBD2 as a possible D gene (5 bases). Looked up from germline, CDR1 is MNHEY and CDR2 is SVGAGI. V was trimmed by 6 bases and J by 2 bases, leaving 14 bases between them. The CDR3 has 14 residues.

The chain links TRBV28 to TRBJ2-2, with 8 bases that match TRBD2. The J segment lost 4 bases and the V segment lost 6 bases, leaving 10 bases of the junction unmatched. CDR1 is MDHEN, CDR2 SYDVKM, per germline. The CDR3 totals 16 residues. The CDR3 loop reads CASRKSGSGTTGELFF. The CDR3 coding sequence is TGTGCCAGCAGGAAATCAGGTAGCGGGACCACCGGGGAGCTGTTTTTT.

The rearrangement uses TRBV6-5 and TRBJ2-5; a possible D gene is TRBD2 (5 bases). CDR1 is MNHEY and CDR2 is SVGAGI in the germline V gene. The CDR3 is made up of 13 amino acids. V was pared by 2 bases and J by 5 bases, with 9 bases between. This chain's CDR3 is CASSYRRRETQYF. For the CDR3, the DNA is TGTGCCAGCAGTTACAGGAGGCGGGAGACCCAGTACTTC.

The chain couples TRBV2 to TRBJ2-3; D unresolved. Looked up from germline, CDR1 is SNHLY and CDR2 is FYNNEI. The CDR3 extends over 14 amino acids. V was shortened by 4 bases and J by 7 bases, with 15 bases between the two germline ends. CDR3 sequence: CASSASPGSNTQYF. CDR3 coding DNA: TGTGCCAGCAGTGCGAGTCCCGGCTCGAATACGCAGTATTTT.

This chain links TRBV11-3 with TRBJ2-1; 14 bases are shared with TRBD2. CDR1 SGHNT and CDR2 YENEEA come from the germline V gene. Losses at the gene ends were 1 base for V and 3 bases for J; bases not matched to a gene: 2. There are 17 residues in the CDR3. The CDR3 region is CASSLGGTSGSYNEQFF. CDR3 bases: TGTGCCAGCAGCTTAGGGGGGACTAGCGGGAGCTACAATGAGCAGTTCTTC.

The chain employs TRBV6-6 and TRBJ2-7; no firm D call. CDR1 is MNHNY and CDR2 is SVGAGI in the germline V gene (reference sequence). The CDR3 is 13 amino acids. V was shortened by 0 bases and J by 2 bases, with 5 bases between the two germline ends. CDR3 in amino acids: CASSYSRTYEQYF. CDR3 nucleotides: TGTGCCAGCAGTTACTCAAGGACCTACGAGCAGTACTTC.

This chain joins TRBV6-5 and TRBJ1-3; TRBD1 matches at 8 bases. J was trimmed by 4 bases and V by 5 bases; bases with no gene match: 4. CDR1 and CDR2 from the germline V gene are MNHEY and SVGAGI. CDR3 length equals 14 residues. CDR3 in amino acids: CASSETGAGNTIYF. DNA of the CDR3: TGTGCCAGCAGTGAGACAGGGGCGGGAAACACCATATATTTT.

The gene calls are TRBV7-9 and TRBJ2-7; D gene unclear. Germline CDR1 is SEHNR and CDR2 is FQNEAQ (reference sequence). The CDR3 extends over 13 amino acids. With 5 bases removed from V and 3 bases from J, the gap between germline ends came to 11 bases. The CDR3 sequence: CASSASRDYEQYF. CDR3 sequence (DNA): TGTGCCAGCAGCGCCTCAAGAGACTACGAGCAGTACTTC.

This clone was seen only once. The genes are TRBV7-9 and TRBJ2-3, with D uncertain. The CDR3 runs 11 residues. Germline CDR1 reads SEHNR; CDR2 reads FQNEAQ (reference sequence). V was pared by 5 bases and J by 2 bases, with 2 bases between. CDR3 DNA sequence: TGTGCCAGCAGCCCCACAGATACGCAGTATTTT. Translation: CASSPTDTQYF.